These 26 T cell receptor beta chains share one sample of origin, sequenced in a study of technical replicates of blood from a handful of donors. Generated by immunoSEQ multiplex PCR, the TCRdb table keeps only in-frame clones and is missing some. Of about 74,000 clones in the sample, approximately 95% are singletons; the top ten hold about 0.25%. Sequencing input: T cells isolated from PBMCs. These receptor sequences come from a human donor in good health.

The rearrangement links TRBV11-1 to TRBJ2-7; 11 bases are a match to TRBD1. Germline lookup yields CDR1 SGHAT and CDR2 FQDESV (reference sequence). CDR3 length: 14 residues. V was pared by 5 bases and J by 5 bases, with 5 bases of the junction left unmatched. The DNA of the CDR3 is TGTGCCAGCAGCGACCGGGACAGGGGGGACGAGCAGTACTTC. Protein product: CASSDRDRGDEQYF.

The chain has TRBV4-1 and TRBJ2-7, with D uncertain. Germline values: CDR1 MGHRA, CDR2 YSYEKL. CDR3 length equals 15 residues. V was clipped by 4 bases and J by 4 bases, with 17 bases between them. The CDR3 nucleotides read TGCGCCAGCAGCCTGGAAGCGAAACCTGCTTACGAGCAGTACTTC. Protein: CASSLEAKPAYEQYF.

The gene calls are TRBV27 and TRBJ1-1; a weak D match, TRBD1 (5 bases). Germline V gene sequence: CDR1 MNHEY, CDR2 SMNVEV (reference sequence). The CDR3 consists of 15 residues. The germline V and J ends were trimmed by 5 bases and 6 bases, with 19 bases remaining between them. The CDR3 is CASSPRLGEAPEAFF. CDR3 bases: TGTGCCAGCAGTCCCCGCCTGGGGGAGGCCCCTGAAGCTTTCTTT.

Here the CDR3 reads CASSLSGLGFEQYF. CDR3 DNA: TGCGCCAGCAGCTTGTCGGGTCTAGGTTTCGAGCAGTACTTC. The V and J genes are TRBV5-1 and TRBJ2-7; D remains ambiguous. V shed 1 base and J shed 6 bases, with 14 bases lying between them. This CDR3 comprises 14 residues. CDR1 and CDR2 (germline): SGHRS, YFSETQ.

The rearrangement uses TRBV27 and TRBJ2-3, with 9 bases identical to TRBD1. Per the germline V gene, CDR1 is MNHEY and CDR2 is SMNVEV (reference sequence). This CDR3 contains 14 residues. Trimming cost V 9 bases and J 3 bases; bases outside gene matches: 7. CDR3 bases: TGTGCCAGTATGGACAGGGGCAGGACAGATACGCAGTATTTT. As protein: CASMDRGRTDTQYF.

CDR3 amino acids: CASYRSGRFNEQFF. The CDR3 DNA is TGTGCCAGCTACCGTAGCGGGAGGTTTAATGAGCAGTTCTTC. The chain links TRBV28 to TRBJ2-1, with 10 positions matching TRBD2. The CDR3 covers 14 residues. After removal of 8 bases from V and 7 bases from J, the junction contained 8 bases not matched to a gene. The germline CDR1 and CDR2 sequences are MDHEN and SYDVKM.

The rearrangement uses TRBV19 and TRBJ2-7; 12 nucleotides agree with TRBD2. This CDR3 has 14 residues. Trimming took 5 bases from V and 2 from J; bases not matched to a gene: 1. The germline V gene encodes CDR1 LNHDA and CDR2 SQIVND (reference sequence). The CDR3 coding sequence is TGTGCCAGTAGTCCTAGCGGGAGGGCCTACGAGCAGTACTTC. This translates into CASSPSGRAYEQYF.

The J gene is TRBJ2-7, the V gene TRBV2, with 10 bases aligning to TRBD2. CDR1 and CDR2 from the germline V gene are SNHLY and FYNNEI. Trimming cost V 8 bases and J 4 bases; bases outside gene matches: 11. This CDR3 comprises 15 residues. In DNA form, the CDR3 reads TGTGCCAGCCTTCCGAGGCCGACTAGCGGGTACGAGCAGTACTTC. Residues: CASLPRPTSGYEQYF.

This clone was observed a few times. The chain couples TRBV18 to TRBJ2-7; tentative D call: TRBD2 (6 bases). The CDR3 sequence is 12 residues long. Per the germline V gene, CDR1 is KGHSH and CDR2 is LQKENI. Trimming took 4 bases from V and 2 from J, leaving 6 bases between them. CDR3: CASSRGTYEQYF. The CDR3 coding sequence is TGTGCCAGCTCACGCGGGACCTACGAGCAGTACTTC.

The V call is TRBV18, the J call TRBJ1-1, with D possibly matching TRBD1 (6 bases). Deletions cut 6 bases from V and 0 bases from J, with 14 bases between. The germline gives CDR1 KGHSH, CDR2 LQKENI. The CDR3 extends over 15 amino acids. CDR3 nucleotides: TGTGCCAGCTCGTTTACAGGGAGTTTGAACACTGAAGCTTTCTTT. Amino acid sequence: CASSFTGSLNTEAFF.

This CDR3 reads CASSDDRDNEKLFF. Written as DNA, the CDR3 is TGCGCCAGCAGTGATGACAGGGACAATGAAAAACTGTTTTTT. The gene calls are TRBV10-2 and TRBJ1-4, with 7 bases lining up with TRBD1. Germline lookup yields CDR1 WSHSY and CDR2 SAAADI. The CDR3 is 14 residues long. J lost 5 bases, V lost 3 bases, and 3 bases had no gene match.

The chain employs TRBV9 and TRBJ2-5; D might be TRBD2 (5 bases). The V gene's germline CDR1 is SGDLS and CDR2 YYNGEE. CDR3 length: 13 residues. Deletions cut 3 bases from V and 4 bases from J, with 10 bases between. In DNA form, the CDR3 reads TGTGCCAGCAGCGCCTCCCGGGGAGAGACCCAGTACTTC. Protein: CASSASRGETQYF.

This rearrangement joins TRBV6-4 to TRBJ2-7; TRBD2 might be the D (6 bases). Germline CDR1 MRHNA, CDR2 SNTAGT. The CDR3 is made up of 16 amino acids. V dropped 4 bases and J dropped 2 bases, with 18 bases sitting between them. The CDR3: CASSALPGTPTYEQYF. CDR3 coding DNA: TGTGCCAGCAGTGCTCTCCCCGGGACTCCAACCTACGAGCAGTACTTC.

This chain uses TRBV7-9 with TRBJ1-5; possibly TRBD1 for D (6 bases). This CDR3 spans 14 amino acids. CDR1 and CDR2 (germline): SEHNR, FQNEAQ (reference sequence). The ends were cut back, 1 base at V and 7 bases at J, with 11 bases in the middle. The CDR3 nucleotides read TGTGCCAGCAGCTTAGACGCGGGGGCCCAGCCCCAGCATTTT. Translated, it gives CASSLDAGAQPQHF.

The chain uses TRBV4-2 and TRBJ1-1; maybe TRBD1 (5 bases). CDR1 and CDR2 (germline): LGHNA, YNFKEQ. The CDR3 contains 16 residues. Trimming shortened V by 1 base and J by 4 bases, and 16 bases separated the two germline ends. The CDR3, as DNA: TGTGCCAGCAGCCAAGGGGTCCAGGGCGGATTCACTGAAGCTTTCTTT. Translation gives CASSQGVQGGFTEAFF.

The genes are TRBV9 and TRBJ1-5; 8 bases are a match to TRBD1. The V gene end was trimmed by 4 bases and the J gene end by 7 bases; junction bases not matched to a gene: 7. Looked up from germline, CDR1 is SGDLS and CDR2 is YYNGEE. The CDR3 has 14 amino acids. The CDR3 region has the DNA TGTGCCAGCAGCCCCGACAGGGGCGGACAGCCCCAGCATTTT. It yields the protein CASSPDRGGQPQHF.

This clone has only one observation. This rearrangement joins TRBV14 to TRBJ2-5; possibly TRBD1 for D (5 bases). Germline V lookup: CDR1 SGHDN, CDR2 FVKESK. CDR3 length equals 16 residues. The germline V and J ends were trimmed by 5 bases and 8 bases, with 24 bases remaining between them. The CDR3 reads CASSSRQTSLRDTQYF. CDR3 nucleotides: TGTGCCAGCAGCTCCAGACAGACTTCTCTAAGAGATACCCAGTACTTC.

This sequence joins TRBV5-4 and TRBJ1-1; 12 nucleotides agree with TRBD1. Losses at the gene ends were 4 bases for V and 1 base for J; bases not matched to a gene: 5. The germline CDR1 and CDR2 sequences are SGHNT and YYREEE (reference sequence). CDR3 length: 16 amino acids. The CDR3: CASSMGQGAGNTEAFF. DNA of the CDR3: TGTGCCAGCAGCATGGGACAGGGGGCGGGGAACACTGAAGCTTTCTTT.

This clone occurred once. The CDR3 spells CASSEQRGGYHEQYF. The CDR3 coding sequence is TGTGCCAGCAGTGAACAGCGGGGGGGCTACCACGAGCAGTACTTC. The chain combines TRBV2 with TRBJ2-7; 10 bases match TRBD2. The CDR3 sequence is 15 residues long. The trim removed 2 bases at V and 5 bases at J, leaving 6 bases unmatched. The germline gives CDR1 SNHLY, CDR2 FYNNEI. Filled out from reference TRBV2 and TRBJ2-7, the complete variable domain reads EPEVTQTPSHQVTQMGQEVILRCVPISNHLYFYWYRQILGQKVEFLVSFYNNEISEKSEIFDDQFSVERPDGSNFTLKIRSTKLEDSAMYFCASSEQRGGYHEQYFGPGTRLTVT.

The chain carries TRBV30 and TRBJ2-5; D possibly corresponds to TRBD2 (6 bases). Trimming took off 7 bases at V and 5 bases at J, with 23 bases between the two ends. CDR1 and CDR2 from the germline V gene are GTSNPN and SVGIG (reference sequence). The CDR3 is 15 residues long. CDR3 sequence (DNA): TGTGCCTTTCGTAACCCCGGGGGAAGAGGGGAGACCCAGTACTTC. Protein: CAFRNPGGRGETQYF.

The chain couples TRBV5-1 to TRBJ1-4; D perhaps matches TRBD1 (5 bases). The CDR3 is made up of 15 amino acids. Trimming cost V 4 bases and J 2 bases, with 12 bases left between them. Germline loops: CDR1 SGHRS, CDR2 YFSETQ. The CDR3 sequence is CASSPSGWTNEKLFF. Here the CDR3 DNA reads TGCGCCAGCAGCCCCTCAGGGTGGACTAATGAAAAACTGTTTTTT.

The CDR3 protein is CASRKQGALSYEQYF. The DNA for the CDR3 is TGTGCCAGCAGGAAACAGGGGGCCCTCTCCTACGAGCAGTACTTC. The V call is TRBV6-6, the J call TRBJ2-7, with 9 bases identical to TRBD1. The V gene end was trimmed by 6 bases and the J gene end by 0 bases; junction bases not matched to a gene: 6. From germline, CDR1 is MNHNY and CDR2 SVGAGI (reference sequence). The CDR3 contains 15 residues.

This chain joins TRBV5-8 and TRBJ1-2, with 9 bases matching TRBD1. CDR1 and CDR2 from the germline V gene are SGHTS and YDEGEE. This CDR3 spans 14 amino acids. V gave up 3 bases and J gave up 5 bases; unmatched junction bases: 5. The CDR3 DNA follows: TGTGCCAGCAGCTCGGGACAGGGCCGGTATGGCTACACCTTC. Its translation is CASSSGQGRYGYTF. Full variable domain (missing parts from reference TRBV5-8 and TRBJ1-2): EAGVTQSPTHLIKTRGQQATLRCSPISGHTSVYWYQQALGLGLQFLLWYDEGEERNRGNFPPRFSGRQFPNYSSELNVNALELEDSALYLCASSSGQGRYGYTFGSGTRLTVV.

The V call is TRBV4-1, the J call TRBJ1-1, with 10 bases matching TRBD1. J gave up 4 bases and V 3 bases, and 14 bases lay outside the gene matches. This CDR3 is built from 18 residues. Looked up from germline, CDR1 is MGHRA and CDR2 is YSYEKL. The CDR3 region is CASSHGLRQGALRTEAFF. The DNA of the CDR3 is TGCGCCAGCAGCCATGGTTTGAGACAGGGGGCTTTACGCACTGAAGCTTTCTTT.

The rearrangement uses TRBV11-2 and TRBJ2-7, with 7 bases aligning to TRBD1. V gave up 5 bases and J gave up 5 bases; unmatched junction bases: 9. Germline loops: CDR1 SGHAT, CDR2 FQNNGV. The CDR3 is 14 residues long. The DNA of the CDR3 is TGTGCCAGCAGCCGCCAGGGGGAAGGCAACGAGCAGTACTTC. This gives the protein CASSRQGEGNEQYF.

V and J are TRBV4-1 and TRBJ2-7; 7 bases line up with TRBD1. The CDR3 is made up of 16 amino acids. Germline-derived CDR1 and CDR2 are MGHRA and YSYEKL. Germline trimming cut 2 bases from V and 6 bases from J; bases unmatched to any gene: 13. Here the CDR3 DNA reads TGCGCCAGCAGCCAACCCACGGGACAGATTGATTCCGAGCAGTACTTC. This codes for CASSQPTGQIDSEQYF.